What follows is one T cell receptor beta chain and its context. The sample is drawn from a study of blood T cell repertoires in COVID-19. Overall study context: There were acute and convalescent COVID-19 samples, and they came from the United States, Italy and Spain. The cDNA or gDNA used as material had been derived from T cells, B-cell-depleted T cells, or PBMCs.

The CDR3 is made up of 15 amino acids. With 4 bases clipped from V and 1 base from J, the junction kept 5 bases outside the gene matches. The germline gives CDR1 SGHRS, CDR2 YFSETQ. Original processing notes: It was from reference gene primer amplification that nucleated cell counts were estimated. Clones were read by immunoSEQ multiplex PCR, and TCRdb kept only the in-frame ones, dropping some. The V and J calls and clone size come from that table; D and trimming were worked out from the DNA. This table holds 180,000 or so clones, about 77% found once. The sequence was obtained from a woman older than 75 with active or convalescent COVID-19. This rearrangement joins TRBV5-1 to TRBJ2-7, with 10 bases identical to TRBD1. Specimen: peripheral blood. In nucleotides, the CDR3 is TGCGCCAGCAGCCCCCGGGACAGGGGTTCCTACGAGCAGTACTTC. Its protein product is CASSPRDRGSYEQYF.